These 8 T cell receptor beta chains were all obtained from the same sample, sequenced in a study of regulatory T cells in long-lasting Graves disease. Time point defined: persistent/refractory GD, antithyroid drugs over 5 years with positive TRAb. Following extraction of RNA from PBMCs, that RNA was used to make the TCR library. CDR3-region Arm-PCR and iRepertoire HTBI primers produced the TCR beta libraries. MiXCR, run by TCRdb on the multiplex PCR reads, gives a single entry per CDR3 protein. The data hold 700,000 or so distinct CDR3 sequences, with about 30% observed a single time. Sample: peripheral blood mononuclear cells (PBMCs), taken when the disease was refractory, from a patient treated with antithyroid drugs. All receptors derive from a female donor with Graves disease.

This chain joins TRBV6-2 or TRBV6-3 and TRBJ2-5, with D perhaps matching TRBD2 (6 bases). The V end was cut by 0 bases, the J end by 6 bases, with 14 bases between. Germline CDR1 is MNHEY and CDR2 is SVGEGT. The CDR3 is 15 amino acids. CDR3 loop: CASSYSRRGLQTQYF. CDR3 nucleotide sequence: TGTGCCAGCAGTTACTCGAGGAGGGGCTTGCAGACCCAGTACTTC.

This chain joins TRBV7-3 and TRBJ1-1, with 8 bases identical to TRBD1. The germline gives CDR1 SGHTA, CDR2 FQGTGA. There are 13 residues in the CDR3. Losses at the gene ends were 4 bases for V and 11 bases for J; bases not matched to a gene: 9. The CDR3 spells CASSSDRAGRAFF. The CDR3 coding sequence is TGTGCCAGCAGCTCGGACAGGGCGGGCCGGGCTTTCTTT.

The rearrangement joins TRBV5-4 to TRBJ2-7; no firm D call. V gave up 2 bases and J gave up 3 bases, with 12 bases separating them. Per the germline V gene, CDR1 is SGHNT and CDR2 is YYREEE (reference sequence). The CDR3 contains 14 residues. The CDR3, as DNA: TGTGCCAGCAGCTTAGGTCAGTTCCACTACGAGCAGTACTTC. The encoded protein is CASSLGQFHYEQYF.

The V and J genes are TRBV6-2 or TRBV6-3 and TRBJ1-6, with D perhaps matching TRBD1 (6 bases). The CDR3 loop spans 15 amino acids. V was trimmed by 5 bases and J by 7 bases, leaving 15 bases between them. The germline V gene encodes CDR1 MNHEY and CDR2 SVGEGT. DNA of the CDR3: TGTGCCAGCAGTGCGGGGACATGGCTAAATTCACCCCTCCACTTT. Residues: CASSAGTWLNSPLHF.

This clonotype was seen more than once but under ten times. The genes are TRBV9 and TRBJ1-2; the D is unclear. The CDR3 runs to 14 residues. V lost 4 bases to trimming and J lost 2 bases, with 12 bases between them. Germline-derived CDR1 and CDR2 are SGDLS and YYNGEE. The CDR3 spells CASSPRWGNYGYTF. The DNA of the CDR3 is TGTGCCAGCAGCCCCCGATGGGGAAACTATGGCTACACCTTC.

This clonotype came up a few times. The CDR3 protein is CASSKQGQGARSTGELFF. Here the CDR3 DNA reads TGTGCCAGCAGCAAACAGGGACAGGGGGCGCGAAGCACCGGGGAGCTGTTTTTT. V and J are TRBV25-1 and TRBJ2-2; 12 positions match TRBD1. V lost 6 bases to trimming and J lost 4 bases; unmatched junction nucleotides: 12. This CDR3 is built from 18 residues. The germline gives CDR1 MGHDK, CDR2 SYGVNS.

Points on this clonotype: One base away lies a much larger clone, so this may be a sequencing read error. This chain links TRBV5-6 with TRBJ2-2; D not certain. This CDR3 is 12 amino acids long. Trimming stripped 2 bases from V and 3 bases from J, with 2 bases between. The germline V gene has CDR1 SGHDT and CDR2 YYEEEE. CDR3 sequence (DNA): TGTGCCAGCAGCTTACACACCGGGGAGCTGTTTTTT. Protein product: CASSLHTGELFF. Supplemented by reference TRBV5-6 and TRBJ2-2, the full variable domain reads DAGVTQSPTHLIKTRGQQVTLRCSPKSGHDTVSWYQQALGQGPQFIFQYYEEEERQRGNFPDRFSGHQFPNYSSELNVNALLLGDSALYLCASSLHTGELFFGEGSRLTVL.

This chain links TRBV28 with TRBJ1-5; D remains ambiguous. V shed 2 bases and J shed 7 bases, with 12 bases lying between them. Germline V gives CDR1 MDHEN, CDR2 SYDVKM. The CDR3 length is 14 residues. The CDR3 DNA is TGTGCCAGCAGTTTAAGGAGGGCCGGGCAGCCCCAGCATTTT. This codes for CASSLRRAGQPQHF.